A single sample gave rise to the 7 T cell receptor beta chains below, sequenced in a study of PD-L1 blockade in urothelial cancer. Described time point: pretreatment peripheral blood. The repertoire was sequenced with immunoSEQ multiplex PCR; TCRdb's copy has only in-frame clones and lacks some. The sample contains about 130,000 clones, approximately 84% of which appear only once. Sequences were derived from PBMCs, sampled around atezolizumab (anti-PD-L1) treatment. Receptors were obtained from a middle-aged man with urothelial cancer.

V gene TRBV9 combines with J gene TRBJ2-7, with D possibly being TRBD2 (6 bases). The CDR3 extends over 15 amino acids. V was cut by 0 bases and J by 1 base, with 11 bases left in between. The germline V gene has CDR1 SGDLS and CDR2 YYNGEE. The CDR3 coding sequence is TGTGCCAGCAGCGTAGAAGGACTACCTTCCTACGAGCAGTACTTC. As protein: CASSVEGLPSYEQYF.

This clone appeared a few times. This chain uses TRBV7-3 with TRBJ2-1; no reliable D call. Germline CDR1 reads SGHTA; CDR2 reads FQGTGA. V was cut by 5 bases and J by 3 bases, with 8 bases left in between. The CDR3 totals 13 residues. The CDR3 reads CASSLANYNEQFF. The CDR3, as DNA: TGTGCCAGCAGCCTCGCTAACTACAATGAGCAGTTCTTC.

The chain carries TRBV7-6 and TRBJ1-1; no clear D. The CDR3 consists of 15 residues. Trimming left V 1 base short and J 4 bases short, with 13 bases between. CDR1 and CDR2 (germline): SGHVS, FNYEAQ. The CDR3 loop reads CASSLEWGVGTEAFF. CDR3 bases: TGTGCCAGCAGCTTAGAGTGGGGAGTCGGCACTGAAGCTTTCTTT.

The rearrangement links TRBV30 to TRBJ2-5, with 7 bases aligning to TRBD1. The CDR3 covers 15 residues. Germline V gives CDR1 GTSNPN, CDR2 SVGIG (reference sequence). V gave up 1 base and J gave up 3 bases; unmatched junction bases: 8. The CDR3 spells CAWSDTGTAKETQYF. The CDR3 DNA follows: TGTGCCTGGAGTGACACCGGGACAGCTAAAGAGACCCAGTACTTC.

The J gene is TRBJ2-7, the V gene TRBV28; 11 bases are shared with TRBD2. Germline V CDR1 and CDR2: MDHEN, SYDVKM. Trimming at V came to 6 bases and at J to 6 bases, leaving 7 bases not matched to a gene. The CDR3 is 14 residues long. The CDR3 region is CASRGLAEMVEQYF. DNA of the CDR3: TGTGCCAGCAGGGGACTAGCGGAGATGGTCGAGCAGTACTTC.

Only one count was recorded for this clone. The identical CDR3 is also encoded by other nucleotide sequences in the sample. CDR3 sequence (DNA): TGCGCCAGCAGCTTGGGTGGCCAAAACACCGGGGAGCTGTTTTTT. Translated: CASSLGGQNTGELFF. The chain couples TRBV5-1 to TRBJ2-2; D unresolved. Between the trimmed V and J ends, which lost 0 bases and 2 bases, there was a span of 8 bases. CDR1 and CDR2 from the germline V gene are SGHRS and YFSETQ. The CDR3 is 15 amino acids.

In its sample, this clone was seen many times. The chain links TRBV19 to TRBJ2-4, with unresolved D. Germline V gene lookup returns CDR1 LNHDA and CDR2 SQIVND (reference sequence). This CDR3 has 15 residues. Deletions cut 5 bases from V and 0 bases from J, with 11 bases between. CDR3 amino acids: CASSPAGGAKNIQYF. In DNA form, the CDR3 reads TGTGCCAGTAGTCCTGCTGGCGGAGCCAAAAACATTCAGTACTTC.